This T cell receptor (beta chain) was identified during a study of T cells after somatic rescue of genetic block. This CDR3 has 15 amino acids. CDR1 MGHDK and CDR2 SYGVNS come from the germline V gene. Deletions cut 6 bases from V and 8 bases from J, with 19 bases between. Measured with immunoSEQ multiplex PCR; TCRdb has only the in-frame clones, and not every one. The table records fewer than 15,000 clones, 73% of them present only once. This receptor was identified in a boy younger than 18. V gene TRBV25-1 combines with J gene TRBJ1-4; tentative D call: TRBD1 (6 bases). Sequencing was done on a sample of peripheral blood mononuclear cells (PBMCs). The CDR3 sequence: CASSNFIQGWEKLFF. The CDR3 DNA reads TGTGCCAGCAGCAACTTTATACAGGGCTGGGAAAAACTGTTTTTT.